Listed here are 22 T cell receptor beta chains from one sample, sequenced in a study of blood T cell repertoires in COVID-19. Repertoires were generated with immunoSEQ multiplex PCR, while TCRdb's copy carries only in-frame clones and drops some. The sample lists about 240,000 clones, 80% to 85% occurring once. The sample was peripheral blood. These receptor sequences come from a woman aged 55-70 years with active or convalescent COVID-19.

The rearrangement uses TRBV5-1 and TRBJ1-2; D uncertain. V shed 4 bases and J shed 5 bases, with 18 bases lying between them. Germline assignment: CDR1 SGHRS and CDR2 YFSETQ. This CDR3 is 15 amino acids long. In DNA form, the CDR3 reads TGCGCCAGCAGCAATGGGGAGTCCTTTGGGTATGGCTACACCTTC. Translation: CASSNGESFGYGYTF.

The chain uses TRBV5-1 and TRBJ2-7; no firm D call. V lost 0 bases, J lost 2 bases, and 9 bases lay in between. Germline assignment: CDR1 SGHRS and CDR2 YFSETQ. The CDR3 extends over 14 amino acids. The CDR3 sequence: CASSLEQPPYEQYF. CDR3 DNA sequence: TGCGCCAGCAGCTTGGAACAGCCCCCCTACGAGCAGTACTTC.

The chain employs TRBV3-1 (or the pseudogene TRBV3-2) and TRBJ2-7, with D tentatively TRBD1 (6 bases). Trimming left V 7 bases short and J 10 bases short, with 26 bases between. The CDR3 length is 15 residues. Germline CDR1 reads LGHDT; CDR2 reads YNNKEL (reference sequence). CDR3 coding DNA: TGTGCCAGCACCCCTCTGACAGGAGGATTCGGTGGTCAGTACTTC. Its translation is CASTPLTGGFGGQYF.

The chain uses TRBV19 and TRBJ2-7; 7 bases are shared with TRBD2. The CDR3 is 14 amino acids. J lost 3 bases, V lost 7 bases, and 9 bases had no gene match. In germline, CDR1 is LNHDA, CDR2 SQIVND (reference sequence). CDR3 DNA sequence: TGTGCCAGTAAGACGGACGGGGGGAACTACGAGCAGTACTTC. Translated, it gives CASKTDGGNYEQYF. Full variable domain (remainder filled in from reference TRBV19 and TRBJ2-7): DGGITQSPKYLFRKEGQNVTLSCEQNLNHDAMYWYRQDPGQGLRLIYYSQIVNDFQKGDIAEGYSVSREKKESFPLTVTSAQKNPTAFYLCASKTDGGNYEQYFGPGTRLTVT.

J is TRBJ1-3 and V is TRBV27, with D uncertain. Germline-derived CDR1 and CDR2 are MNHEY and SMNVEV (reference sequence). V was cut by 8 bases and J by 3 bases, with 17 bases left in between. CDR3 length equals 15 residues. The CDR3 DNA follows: TGTGCCAGCGCCCCGGCGGCCGCCGGTGGAAACACCATATATTTT. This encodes CASAPAAAGGNTIYF.

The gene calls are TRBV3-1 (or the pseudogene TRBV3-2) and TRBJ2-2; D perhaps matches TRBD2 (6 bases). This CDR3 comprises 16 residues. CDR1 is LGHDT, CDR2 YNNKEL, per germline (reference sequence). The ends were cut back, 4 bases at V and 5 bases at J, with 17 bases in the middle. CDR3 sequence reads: CASSPQGGVYTGELFF. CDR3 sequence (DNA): TGTGCCAGCAGCCCCCAGGGCGGGGTGTATACCGGGGAGCTGTTTTTT.

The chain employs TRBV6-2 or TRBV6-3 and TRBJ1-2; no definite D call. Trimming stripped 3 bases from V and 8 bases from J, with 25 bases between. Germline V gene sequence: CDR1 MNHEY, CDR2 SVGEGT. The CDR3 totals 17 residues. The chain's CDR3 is CASSYGDFGPRTGGYTF. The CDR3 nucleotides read TGTGCCAGCAGTTATGGAGACTTTGGACCTCGTACGGGGGGCTACACCTTC.

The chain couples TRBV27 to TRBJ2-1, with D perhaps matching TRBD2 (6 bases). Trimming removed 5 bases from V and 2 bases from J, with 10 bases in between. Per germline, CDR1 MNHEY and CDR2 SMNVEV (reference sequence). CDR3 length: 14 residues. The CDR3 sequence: CASSPSGAYNEQFF. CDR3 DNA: TGTGCCAGCAGTCCCTCGGGGGCCTACAATGAGCAGTTCTTC.

Written as DNA, the CDR3 is TGTGCCAGTAGTATAGGTTCAGGGTACAATGAGCAGTTCTTC. Protein: CASSIGSGYNEQFF. This sequence joins TRBV19 and TRBJ2-1; tentatively, D is TRBD1 (5 bases). Trimming took 1 base from V and 4 from J, leaving 8 bases between them. The V gene's germline CDR1 is LNHDA and CDR2 SQIVND (reference sequence). The CDR3 is 14 residues long.

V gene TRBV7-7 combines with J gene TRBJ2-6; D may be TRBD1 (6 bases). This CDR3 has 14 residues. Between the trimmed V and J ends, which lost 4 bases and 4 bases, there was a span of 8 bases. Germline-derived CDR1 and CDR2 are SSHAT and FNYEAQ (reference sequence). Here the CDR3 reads CASSSGAGANVLTF. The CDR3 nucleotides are TGTGCCAGCAGCTCAGGGGCCGGGGCCAACGTCCTGACTTTC.

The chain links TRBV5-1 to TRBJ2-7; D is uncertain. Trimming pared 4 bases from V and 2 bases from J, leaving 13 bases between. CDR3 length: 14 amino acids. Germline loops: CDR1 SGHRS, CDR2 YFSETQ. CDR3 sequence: CASSAAAAPYEQYF. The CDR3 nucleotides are TGCGCCAGCAGCGCCGCCGCGGCACCCTACGAGCAGTACTTC.

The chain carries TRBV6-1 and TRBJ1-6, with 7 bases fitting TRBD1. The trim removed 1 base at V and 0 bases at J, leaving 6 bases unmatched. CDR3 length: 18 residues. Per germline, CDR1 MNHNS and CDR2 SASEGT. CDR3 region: CASSEVPTGSSYNSPLHF. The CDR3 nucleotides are TGTGCCAGCAGTGAAGTCCCGACAGGGAGCTCCTATAATTCACCCCTCCACTTT.

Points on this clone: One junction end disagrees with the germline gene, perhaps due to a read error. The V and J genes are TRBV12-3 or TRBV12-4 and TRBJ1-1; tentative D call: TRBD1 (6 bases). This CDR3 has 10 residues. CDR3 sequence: CASSRRGFTF. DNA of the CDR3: TGTGCCAGCAGCCGAAGGGGGTTTACCTTT.

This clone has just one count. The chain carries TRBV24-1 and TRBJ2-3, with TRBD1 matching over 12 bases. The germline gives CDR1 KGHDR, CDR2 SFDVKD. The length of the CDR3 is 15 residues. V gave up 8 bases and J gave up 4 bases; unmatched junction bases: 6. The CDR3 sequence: CATKGQGAGADTQYF. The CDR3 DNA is TGTGCCACCAAGGGACAGGGGGCAGGCGCAGATACGCAGTATTTT.

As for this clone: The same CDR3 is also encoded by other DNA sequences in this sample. The CDR3 DNA reads TGTGCCTGGAGTCCAGGGGGCACTGAAGCTTTCTTT. Its protein product is CAWSPGGTEAFF. The chain couples TRBV30 to TRBJ1-1; TRBD1 aligns across 7 bases. The V gene end was trimmed by 2 bases and the J gene end by 4 bases; junction bases not matched to a gene: 1. The CDR3 has 12 residues. Per germline, CDR1 GTSNPN and CDR2 SVGIG (reference sequence).

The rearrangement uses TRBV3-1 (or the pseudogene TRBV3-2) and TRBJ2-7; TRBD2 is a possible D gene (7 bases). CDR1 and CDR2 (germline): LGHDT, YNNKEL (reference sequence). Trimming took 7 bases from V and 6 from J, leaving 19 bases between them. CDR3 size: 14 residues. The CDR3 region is CASTKGGIPGEQYF. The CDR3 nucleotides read TGTGCCAGCACCAAGGGGGGGATTCCTGGCGAGCAGTACTTC.

CDR3 residues: CASSIGQADTQYF. CDR3 sequence (DNA): TGTGCCAGTAGTATAGGTCAGGCAGATACGCAGTATTTT. The chain has TRBV19 and TRBJ2-3, with no clear D. Trimming took off 1 base at V and 4 bases at J, with 6 bases between the two ends. CDR3 size: 13 residues. The germline V gene encodes CDR1 LNHDA and CDR2 SQIVND (reference sequence).

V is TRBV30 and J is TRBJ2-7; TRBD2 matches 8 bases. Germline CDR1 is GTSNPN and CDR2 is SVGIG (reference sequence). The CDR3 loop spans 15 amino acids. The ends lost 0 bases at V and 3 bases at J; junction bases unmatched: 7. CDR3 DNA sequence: TGTGCCTGGAGTGTAAGCGGGGGACCATACTACGAGCAGTACTTC. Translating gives CAWSVSGGPYYEQYF. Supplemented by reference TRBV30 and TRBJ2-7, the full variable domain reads SQTIHQWPATLVQPVGSPLSLECTVEGTSNPNLYWYRQAAGRGLQLLFYSVGIGQISSEVPQNLSASRPQDRQFILSSKKLLLSDSGFYLCAWSVSGGPYYEQYFGPGTRLTVT.

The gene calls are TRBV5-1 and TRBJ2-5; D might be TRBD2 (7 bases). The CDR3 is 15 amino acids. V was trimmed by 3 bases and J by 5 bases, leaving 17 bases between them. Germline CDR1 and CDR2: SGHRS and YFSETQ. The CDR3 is CASSSGGGAQETQYF. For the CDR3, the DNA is TGCGCCAGCAGCTCTGGTGGGGGGGCGCAGGAGACCCAGTACTTC.

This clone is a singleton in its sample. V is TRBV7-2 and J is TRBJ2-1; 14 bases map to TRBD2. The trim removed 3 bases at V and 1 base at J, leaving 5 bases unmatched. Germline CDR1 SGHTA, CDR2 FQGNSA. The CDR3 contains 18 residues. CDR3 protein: CASSFRTSGGYSYNEQFF. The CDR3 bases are TGTGCCAGCAGCTTTAGGACTAGCGGGGGGTATTCCTACAATGAGCAGTTCTTC.

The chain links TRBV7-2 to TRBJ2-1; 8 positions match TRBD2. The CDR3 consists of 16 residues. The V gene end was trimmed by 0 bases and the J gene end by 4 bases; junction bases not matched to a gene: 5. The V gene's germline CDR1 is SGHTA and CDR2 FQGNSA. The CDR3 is CASSLALVAGYNEQFF. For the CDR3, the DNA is TGTGCCAGCAGCTTAGCGCTAGTAGCGGGGTACAATGAGCAGTTCTTC.

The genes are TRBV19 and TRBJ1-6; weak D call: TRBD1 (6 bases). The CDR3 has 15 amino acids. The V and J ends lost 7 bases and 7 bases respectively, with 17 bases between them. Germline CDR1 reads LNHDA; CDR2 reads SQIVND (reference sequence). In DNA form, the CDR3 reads TGTGCCAGTAAACCACCACAGGGCCGGAATTCACCCCTCCACTTT. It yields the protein CASKPPQGRNSPLHF.